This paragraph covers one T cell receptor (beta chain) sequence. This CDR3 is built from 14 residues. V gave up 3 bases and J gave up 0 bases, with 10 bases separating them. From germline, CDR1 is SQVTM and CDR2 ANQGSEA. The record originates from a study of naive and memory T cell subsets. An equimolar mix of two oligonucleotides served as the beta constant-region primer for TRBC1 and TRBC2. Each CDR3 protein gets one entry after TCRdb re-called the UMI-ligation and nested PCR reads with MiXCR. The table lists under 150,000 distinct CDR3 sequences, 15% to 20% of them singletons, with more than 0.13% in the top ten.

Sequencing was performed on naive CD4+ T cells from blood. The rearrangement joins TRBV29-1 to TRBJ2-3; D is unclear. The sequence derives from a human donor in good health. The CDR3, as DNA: TGCAGCGTTGAGGCAGCTTCTAGCACAGATACGCAGTATTTT. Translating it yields CSVEAASSTDTQYF.